This TCR beta chain is from a study of cytomegalovirus exposure and HLA in healthy donors. The CDR3 runs 20 residues. Regarding the study as a whole: HLA alleles showed associations with roughly 17,000 TCR beta sequences in a later analysis, at a 0.05 false discovery rate. Earlier results showed most TCR beta V segments being productive about 87% or about 30% of the time.

The PCR used 60 Vbeta and 13 Jbeta primers. Assay: immunoSEQ multiplex PCR; the TCRdb copy retains only in-frame clones and omits some. The sample holds about 190,000 clones, approximately 80% seen once. As to this clone: As yet, its antigen is unknown.

What was sequenced was PBMCs. The V call is TRBV21-1, the J call TRBJ2-6; TRBD1 is taken as the D call from the table, unchecked against the DNA. TRBV21-1 is a known pseudogene. This sequence originates from a woman in her twenties or thirties in good health and CMV-seronegative. The CDR3: CASSEIKEGTETLEANGLTF. Written as DNA, the CDR3 is TGTGCCAGCAGCGAAATCAAAGAAGGGACAGAGACTCTGGAGGCCAACGGCCTGACTTTC.